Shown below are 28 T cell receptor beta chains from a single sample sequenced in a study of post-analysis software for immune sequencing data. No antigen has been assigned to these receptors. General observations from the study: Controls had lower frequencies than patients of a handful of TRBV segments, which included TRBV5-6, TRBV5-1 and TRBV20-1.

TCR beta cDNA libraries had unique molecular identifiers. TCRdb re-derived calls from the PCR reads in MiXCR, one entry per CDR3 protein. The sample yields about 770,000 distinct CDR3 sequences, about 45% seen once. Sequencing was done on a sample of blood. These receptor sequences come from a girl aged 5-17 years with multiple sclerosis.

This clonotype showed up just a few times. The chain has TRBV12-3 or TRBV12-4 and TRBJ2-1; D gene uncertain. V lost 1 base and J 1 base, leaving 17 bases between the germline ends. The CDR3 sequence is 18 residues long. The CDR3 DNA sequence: TGTGCCAGCAGTTTAGGGGTGGGTGGGGAAGGTTCCTACAATGAGCAGTTCTTC. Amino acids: CASSLGVGGEGSYNEQFF.

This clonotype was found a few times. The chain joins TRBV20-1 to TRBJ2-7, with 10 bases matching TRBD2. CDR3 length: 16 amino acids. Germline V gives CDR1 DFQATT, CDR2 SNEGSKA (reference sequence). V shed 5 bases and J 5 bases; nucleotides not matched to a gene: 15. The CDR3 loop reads CSAHYSGRANLNEQYF. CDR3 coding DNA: TGCAGTGCTCATTACAGCGGGAGGGCCAACCTGAACGAGCAGTACTTC.

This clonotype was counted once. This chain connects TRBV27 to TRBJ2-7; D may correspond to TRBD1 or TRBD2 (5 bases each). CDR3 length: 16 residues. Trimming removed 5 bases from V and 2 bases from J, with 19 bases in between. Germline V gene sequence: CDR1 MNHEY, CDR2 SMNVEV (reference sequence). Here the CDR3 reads CASSPGLGPAPYEQYF. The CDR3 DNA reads TGTGCCAGCAGTCCAGGGTTGGGACCAGCGCCCTACGAGCAGTACTTC.

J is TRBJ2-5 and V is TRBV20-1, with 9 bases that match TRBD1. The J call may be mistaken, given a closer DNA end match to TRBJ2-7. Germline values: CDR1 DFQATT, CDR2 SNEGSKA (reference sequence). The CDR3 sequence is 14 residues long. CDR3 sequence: CSAKGGQGFPEQYF. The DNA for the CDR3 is TGCAGTGCTAAAGGGGGACAGGGATTTCCCGAGCAGTACTTC.

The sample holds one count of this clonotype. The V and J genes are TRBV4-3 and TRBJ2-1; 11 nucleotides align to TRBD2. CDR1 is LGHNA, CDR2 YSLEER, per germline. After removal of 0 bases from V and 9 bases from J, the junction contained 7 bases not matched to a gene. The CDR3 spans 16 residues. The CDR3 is CASSQELAGVTVEQFF. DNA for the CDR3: TGCGCCAGCAGCCAAGAACTAGCGGGGGTAACAGTTGAGCAGTTCTTC.

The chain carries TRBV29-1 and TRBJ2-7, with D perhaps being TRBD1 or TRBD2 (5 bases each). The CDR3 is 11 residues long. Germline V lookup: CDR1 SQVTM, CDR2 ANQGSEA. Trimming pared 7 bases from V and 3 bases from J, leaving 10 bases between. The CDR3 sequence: CSASGLYEQYF. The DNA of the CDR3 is TGCAGCGCCTCGGGGCTCTACGAGCAGTACTTC.

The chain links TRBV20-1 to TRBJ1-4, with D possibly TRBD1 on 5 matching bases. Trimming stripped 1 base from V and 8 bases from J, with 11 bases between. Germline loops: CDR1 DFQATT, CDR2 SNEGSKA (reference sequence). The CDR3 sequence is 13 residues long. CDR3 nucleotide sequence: TGCAGTGCTAGAGTGGGGGTTGAGGAAAAACTGTTTTTT. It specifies CSARVGVEEKLFF.

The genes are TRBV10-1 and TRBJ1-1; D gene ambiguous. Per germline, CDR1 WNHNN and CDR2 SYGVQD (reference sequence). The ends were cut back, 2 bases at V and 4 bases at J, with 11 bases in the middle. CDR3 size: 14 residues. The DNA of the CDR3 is TGCGCCAGCAGTGAGGGGAACCCGGGCACTGAAGCTTTCTTT. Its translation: CASSEGNPGTEAFF.

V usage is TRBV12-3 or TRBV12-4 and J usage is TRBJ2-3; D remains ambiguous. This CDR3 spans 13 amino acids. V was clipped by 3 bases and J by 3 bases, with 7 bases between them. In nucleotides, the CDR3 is TGTGCCAGCAGTTTTATGCCGACAGATACGCAGTATTTT. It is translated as CASSFMPTDTQYF.

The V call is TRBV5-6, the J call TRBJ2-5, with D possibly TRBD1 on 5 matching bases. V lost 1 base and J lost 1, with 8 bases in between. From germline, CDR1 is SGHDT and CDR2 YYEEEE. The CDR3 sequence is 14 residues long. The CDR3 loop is CASSLWGLQETQYF. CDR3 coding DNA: TGTGCCAGCAGCTTGTGGGGCCTCCAAGAGACCCAGTACTTC.

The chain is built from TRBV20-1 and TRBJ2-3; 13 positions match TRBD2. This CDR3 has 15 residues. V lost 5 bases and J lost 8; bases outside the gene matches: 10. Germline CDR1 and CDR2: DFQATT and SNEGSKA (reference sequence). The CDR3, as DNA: TGCAGTGCTCGGTCGGGACTAGCGGGAATAAGTACGCAGTATTTT. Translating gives CSARSGLAGISTQYF.

The CDR3 loop is CASSSGDNNPVQYF. CDR3 sequence (DNA): TGCGCCAGCAGCTCGGGGGACAACAATCCGGTTCAGTACTTC. The chain couples TRBV5-1 to TRBJ2-4; D tentatively fits TRBD1 or TRBD2 (6 bases each). The germline CDR1 and CDR2 sequences are SGHRS and YFSETQ. CDR3 length: 14 amino acids. V was clipped by 3 bases and J by 11 bases, with 18 bases between them.

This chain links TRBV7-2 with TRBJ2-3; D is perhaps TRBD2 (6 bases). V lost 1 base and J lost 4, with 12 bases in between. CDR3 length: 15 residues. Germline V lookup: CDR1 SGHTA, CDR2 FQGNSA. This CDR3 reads CASSLVSSVADTQYF. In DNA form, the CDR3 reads TGTGCCAGCAGCTTAGTGTCTAGCGTCGCAGATACGCAGTATTTT.

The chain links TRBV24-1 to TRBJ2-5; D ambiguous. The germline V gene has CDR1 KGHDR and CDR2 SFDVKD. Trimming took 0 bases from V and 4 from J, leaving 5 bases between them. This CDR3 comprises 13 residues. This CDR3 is CATSDLHGETQYF. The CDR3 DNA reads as TGTGCCACCAGTGATTTGCACGGAGAGACCCAGTACTTC.

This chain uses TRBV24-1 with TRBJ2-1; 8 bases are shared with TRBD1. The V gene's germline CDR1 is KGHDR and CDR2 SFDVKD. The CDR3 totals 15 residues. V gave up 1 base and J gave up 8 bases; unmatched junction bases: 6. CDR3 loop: CATSDFGTGVDEQFF. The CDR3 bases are TGTGCCACCAGTGATTTCGGGACAGGCGTAGATGAGCAGTTCTTC.

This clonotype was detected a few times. Here the CDR3 DNA reads TGTGCCAGCAGCCCGGACAACTACGAGCAGTACTTC. It specifies CASSPDNYEQYF. The chain has TRBV7-6 and TRBJ2-7; D is perhaps TRBD1 (5 bases). Trimming stripped 5 bases from V and 3 bases from J, with 8 bases between. Germline V lookup: CDR1 SGHVS, CDR2 FNYEAQ. This CDR3 spans 12 amino acids. The complete variable domain, with remaining parts taken from reference TRBV7-6 and TRBJ2-7, reads GAGVSQSPRYKVTKRGQDVALRCDPISGHVSLYWYRQALGQGPEFLTYFNYEAQQDKSGLPNDRFSAERPEGSISTLTIQRTEQRDSAMYRCASSPDNYEQYFGPGTRLTVT.

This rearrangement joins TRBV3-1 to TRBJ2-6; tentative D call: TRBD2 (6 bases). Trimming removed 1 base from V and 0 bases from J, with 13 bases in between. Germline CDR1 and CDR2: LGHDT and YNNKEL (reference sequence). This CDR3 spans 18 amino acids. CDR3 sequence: CASSQVRGRYSGANVLTF. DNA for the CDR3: TGTGCCAGCAGCCAAGTGCGGGGTCGGTACTCTGGGGCCAACGTCCTGACTTTC.

The CDR3 nucleotides are TGTGCCATCAGTGAGTCGAACAGGGGGGATCAGCCCCAGCATTTT. Amino acids: CAISESNRGDQPQHF. This sequence joins TRBV10-3 and TRBJ1-5; 8 bases map to TRBD1. The CDR3 has 15 residues. J was trimmed by 5 bases and V by 0 bases; bases with no gene match: 3. The germline CDR1 and CDR2 sequences are ENHRY and SYGVKD.

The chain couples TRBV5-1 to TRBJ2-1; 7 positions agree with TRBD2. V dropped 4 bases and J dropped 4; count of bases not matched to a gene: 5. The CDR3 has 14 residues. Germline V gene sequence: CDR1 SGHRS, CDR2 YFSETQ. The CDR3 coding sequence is TGCGCCAGCAGCATTACAGCGGGGTACAATGAGCAGTTCTTC. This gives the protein CASSITAGYNEQFF.

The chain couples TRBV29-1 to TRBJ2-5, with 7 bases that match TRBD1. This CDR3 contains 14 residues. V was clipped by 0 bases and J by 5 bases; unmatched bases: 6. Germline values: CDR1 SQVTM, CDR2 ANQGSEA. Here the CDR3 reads CSVEDDRVGETQYF. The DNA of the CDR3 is TGCAGCGTTGAAGACGACAGGGTGGGGGAGACCCAGTACTTC.

The CDR3 sequence is CASSPRGDHGYTF. CDR3 nucleotide sequence: TGTGCCAGCAGCCCTCGGGGGGACCATGGCTACACCTTC. The chain combines TRBV7-2 with TRBJ1-2; possibly TRBD1 for D (5 bases). CDR3 length: 13 residues. Germline lookup yields CDR1 SGHTA and CDR2 FQGNSA. Deletions cut 5 bases from V and 6 bases from J, with 13 bases between. The whole variable domain, remainder taken from reference TRBV7-2 and TRBJ1-2, is GAGVSQSPSNKVTEKGKDVELRCDPISGHTALYWYRQSLGQGLEFLIYFQGNSAPDKSGLPSDRFSAERTGGSVSTLTIQRTQQEDSAVYLCASSPRGDHGYTFGSGTRLTVV.

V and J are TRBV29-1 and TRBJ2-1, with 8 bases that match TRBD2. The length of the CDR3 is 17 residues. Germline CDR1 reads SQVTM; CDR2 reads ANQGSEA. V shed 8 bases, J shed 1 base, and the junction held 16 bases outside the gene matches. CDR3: CSLSPPVASGSYNEQFF. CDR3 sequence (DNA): TGCAGCTTATCTCCCCCGGTGGCTAGCGGGTCCTACAATGAGCAGTTCTTC.

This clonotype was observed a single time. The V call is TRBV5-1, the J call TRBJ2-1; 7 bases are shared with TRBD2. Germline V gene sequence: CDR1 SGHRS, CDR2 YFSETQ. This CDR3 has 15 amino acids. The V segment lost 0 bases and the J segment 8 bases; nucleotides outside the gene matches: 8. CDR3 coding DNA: TGCGCCAGCAGCTTGGTAGCGCGGGAGAAGGATGAGCAGTTCTTC. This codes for CASSLVAREKDEQFF.

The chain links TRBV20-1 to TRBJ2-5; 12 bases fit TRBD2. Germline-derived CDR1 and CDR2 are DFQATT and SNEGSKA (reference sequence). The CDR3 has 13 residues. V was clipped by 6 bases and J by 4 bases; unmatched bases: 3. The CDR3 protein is CSALTSGGETQYF. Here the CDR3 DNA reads TGCAGTGCACTGACTAGCGGGGGAGAGACCCAGTACTTC.

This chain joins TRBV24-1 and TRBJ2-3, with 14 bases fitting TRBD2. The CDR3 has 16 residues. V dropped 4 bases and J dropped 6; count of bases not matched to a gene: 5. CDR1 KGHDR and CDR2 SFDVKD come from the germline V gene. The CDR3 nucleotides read TGTGCCACCAGTGACCCGACTAGCGGGAGGGCCGATACGCAGTATTTT. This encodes CATSDPTSGRADTQYF.

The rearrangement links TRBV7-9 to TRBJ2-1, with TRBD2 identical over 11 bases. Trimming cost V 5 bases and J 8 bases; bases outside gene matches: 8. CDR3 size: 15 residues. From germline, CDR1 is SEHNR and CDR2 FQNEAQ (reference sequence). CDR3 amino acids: CASSVTSGRGHEQFF. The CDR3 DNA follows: TGTGCCAGCAGCGTAACTAGCGGGAGAGGTCATGAGCAGTTCTTC.

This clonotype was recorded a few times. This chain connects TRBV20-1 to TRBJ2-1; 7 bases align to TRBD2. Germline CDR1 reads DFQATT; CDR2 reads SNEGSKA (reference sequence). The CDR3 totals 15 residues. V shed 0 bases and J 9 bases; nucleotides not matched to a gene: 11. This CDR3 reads CSARDIAGGLVEQFF. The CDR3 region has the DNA TGCAGTGCTAGAGATATAGCGGGCGGTTTGGTTGAGCAGTTCTTC.

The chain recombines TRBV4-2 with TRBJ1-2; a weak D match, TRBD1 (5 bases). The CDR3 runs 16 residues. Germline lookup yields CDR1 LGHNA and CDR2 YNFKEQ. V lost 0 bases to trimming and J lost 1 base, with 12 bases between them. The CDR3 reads CASSQEAGTDNYGYTF. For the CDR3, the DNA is TGTGCCAGCAGCCAAGAGGCAGGGACCGATAACTATGGCTACACCTTC.